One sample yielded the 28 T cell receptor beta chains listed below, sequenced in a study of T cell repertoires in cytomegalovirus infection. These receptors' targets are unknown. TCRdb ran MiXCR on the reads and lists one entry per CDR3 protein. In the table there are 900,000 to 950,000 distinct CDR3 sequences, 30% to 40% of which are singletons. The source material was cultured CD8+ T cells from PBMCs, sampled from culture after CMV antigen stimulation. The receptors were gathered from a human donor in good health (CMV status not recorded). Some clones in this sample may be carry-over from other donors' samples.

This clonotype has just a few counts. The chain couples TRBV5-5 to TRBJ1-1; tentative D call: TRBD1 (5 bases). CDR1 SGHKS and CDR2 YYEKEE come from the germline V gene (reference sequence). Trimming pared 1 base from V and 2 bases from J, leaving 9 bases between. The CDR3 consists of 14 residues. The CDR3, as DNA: TGTGCCAGCAGCTTGAAGGGGCAAAACACTGAAGCTTTCTTT. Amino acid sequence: CASSLKGQNTEAFF.

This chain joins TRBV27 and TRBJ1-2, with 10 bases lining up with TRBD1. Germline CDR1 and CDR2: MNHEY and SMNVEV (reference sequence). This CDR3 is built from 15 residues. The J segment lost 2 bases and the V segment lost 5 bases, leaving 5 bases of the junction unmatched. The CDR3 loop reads CASSPLGQGNYGYTF. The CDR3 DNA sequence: TGTGCCAGCAGTCCACTGGGACAGGGGAACTATGGCTACACCTTC.

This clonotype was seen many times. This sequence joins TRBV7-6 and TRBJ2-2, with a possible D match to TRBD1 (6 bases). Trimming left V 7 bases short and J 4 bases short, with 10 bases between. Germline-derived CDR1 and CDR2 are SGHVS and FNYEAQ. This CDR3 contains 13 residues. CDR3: CASIQGFTGELFF. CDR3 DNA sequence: TGTGCCAGCATCCAGGGGTTCACCGGGGAGCTGTTTTTT.

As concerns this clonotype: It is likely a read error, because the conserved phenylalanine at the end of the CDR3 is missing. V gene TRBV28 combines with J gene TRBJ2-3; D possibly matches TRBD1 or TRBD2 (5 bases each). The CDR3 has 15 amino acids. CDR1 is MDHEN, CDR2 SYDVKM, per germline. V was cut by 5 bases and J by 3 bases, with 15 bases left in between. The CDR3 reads CASSAFGGGTDTQYI. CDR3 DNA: TGTGCCAGCAGTGCCTTTGGGGGTGGGACAGATACGCAGTATATT.

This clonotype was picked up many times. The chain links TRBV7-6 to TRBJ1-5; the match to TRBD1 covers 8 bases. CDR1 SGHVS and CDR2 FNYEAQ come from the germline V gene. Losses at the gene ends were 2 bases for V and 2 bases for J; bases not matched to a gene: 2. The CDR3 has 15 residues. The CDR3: CASSLRQGRNQPQHF. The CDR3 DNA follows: TGTGCCAGCAGCTTAAGACAGGGGCGCAATCAGCCCCAGCATTTT.

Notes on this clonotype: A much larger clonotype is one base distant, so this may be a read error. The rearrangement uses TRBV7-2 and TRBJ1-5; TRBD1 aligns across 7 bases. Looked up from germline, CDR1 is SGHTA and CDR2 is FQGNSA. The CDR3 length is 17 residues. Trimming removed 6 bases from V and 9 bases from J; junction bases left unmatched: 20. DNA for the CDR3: TGTGCCAGCAGAATACAAGACAGGGCCGGGAAATATCTGCCCCAGCATTTT. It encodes CASRIQDRAGKYLPQHF.

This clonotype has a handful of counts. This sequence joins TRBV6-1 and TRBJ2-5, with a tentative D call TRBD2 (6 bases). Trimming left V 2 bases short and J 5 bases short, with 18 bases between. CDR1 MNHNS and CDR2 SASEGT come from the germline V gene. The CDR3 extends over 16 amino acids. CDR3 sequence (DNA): TGTGCCAGCAGTGAACCAACGACGGGGGTTCGGGAGACCCAGTACTTC. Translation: CASSEPTTGVRETQYF.

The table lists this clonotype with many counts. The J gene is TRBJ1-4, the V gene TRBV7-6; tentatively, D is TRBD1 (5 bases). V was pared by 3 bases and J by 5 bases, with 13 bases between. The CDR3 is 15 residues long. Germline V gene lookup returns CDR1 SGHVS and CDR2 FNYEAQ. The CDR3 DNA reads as TGTGCCAGCAGCTTGGCGGGACGGAGAAATGAAAAACTGTTTTTT. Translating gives CASSLAGRRNEKLFF.

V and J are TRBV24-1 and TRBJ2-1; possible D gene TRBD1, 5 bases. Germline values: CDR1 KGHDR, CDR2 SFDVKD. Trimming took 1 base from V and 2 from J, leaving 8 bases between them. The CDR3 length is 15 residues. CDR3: CATSDLGATYNEQFF. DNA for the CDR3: TGTGCCACCAGTGATTTAGGGGCTACCTACAATGAGCAGTTCTTC.

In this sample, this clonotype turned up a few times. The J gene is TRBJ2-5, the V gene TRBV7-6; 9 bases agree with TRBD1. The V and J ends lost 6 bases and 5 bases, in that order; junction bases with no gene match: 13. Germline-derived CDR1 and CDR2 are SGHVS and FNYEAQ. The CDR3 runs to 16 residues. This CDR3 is CASRPSGDRGRETQYF. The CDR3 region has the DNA TGTGCCAGCAGACCTAGCGGAGACAGGGGGAGGGAGACCCAGTACTTC.

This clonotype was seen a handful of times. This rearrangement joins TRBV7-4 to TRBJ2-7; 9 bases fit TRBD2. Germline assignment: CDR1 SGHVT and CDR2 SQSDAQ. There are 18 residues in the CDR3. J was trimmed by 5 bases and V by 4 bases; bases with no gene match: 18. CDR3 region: CASSSPAGAGGPRDEQYF. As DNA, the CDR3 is TGTGCCAGCAGCTCCCCCGCGGGCGCGGGGGGGCCGAGGGACGAGCAGTACTTC.

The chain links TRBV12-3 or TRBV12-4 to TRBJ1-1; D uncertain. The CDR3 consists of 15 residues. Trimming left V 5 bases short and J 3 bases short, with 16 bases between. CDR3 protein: CASSPDRVLDTEAFF. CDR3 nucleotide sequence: TGTGCCAGCAGTCCAGATAGGGTCTTGGACACTGAAGCTTTCTTT.

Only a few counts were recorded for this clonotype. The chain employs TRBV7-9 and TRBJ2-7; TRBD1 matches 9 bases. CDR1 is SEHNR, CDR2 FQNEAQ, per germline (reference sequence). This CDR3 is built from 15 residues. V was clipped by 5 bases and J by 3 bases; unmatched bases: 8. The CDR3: CASSPDRGKYYEQYF. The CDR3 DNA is TGTGCCAGCAGCCCCGACAGGGGGAAATACTACGAGCAGTACTTC.

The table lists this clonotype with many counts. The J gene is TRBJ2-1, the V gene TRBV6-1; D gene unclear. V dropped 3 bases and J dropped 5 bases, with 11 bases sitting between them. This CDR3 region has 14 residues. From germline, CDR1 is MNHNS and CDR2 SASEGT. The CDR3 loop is CASSDRTNDNEQFF. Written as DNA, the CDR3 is TGTGCCAGCAGTGACAGGACGAACGACAATGAGCAGTTCTTC.

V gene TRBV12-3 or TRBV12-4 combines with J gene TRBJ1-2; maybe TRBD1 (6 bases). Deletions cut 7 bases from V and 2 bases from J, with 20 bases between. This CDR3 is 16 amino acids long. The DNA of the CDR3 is TGTGCCAGCAAAGGGTCGGACCTAGGGGGGAACTATGGCTACACCTTC. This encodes CASKGSDLGGNYGYTF.

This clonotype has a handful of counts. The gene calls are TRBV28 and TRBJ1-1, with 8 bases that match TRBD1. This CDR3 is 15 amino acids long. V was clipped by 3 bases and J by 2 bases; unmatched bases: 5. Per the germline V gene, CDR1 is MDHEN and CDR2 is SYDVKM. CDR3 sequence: CASSFQGAVNTEAFF. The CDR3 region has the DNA TGTGCCAGCAGTTTCCAGGGGGCGGTTAACACTGAAGCTTTCTTT.

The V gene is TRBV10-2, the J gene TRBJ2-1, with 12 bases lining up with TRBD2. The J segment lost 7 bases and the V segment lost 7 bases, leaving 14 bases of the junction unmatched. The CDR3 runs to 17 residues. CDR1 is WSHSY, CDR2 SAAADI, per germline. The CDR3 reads CASKLGLAGSLSNEQFF. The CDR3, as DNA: TGCGCCAGCAAACTCGGACTAGCGGGGTCTTTGAGTAATGAGCAGTTCTTC.

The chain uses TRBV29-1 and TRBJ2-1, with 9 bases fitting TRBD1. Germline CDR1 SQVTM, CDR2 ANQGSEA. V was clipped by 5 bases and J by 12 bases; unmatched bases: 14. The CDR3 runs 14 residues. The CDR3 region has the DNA TGCAGCGTTCCTCACCCGGGACAGGGTACAGCGCAGTTCTTC. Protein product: CSVPHPGQGTAQFF.

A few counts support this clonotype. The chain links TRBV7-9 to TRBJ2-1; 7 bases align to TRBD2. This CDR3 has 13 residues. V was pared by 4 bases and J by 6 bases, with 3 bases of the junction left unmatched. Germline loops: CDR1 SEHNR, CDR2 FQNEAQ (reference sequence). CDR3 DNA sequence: TGTGCCAGCAGCTACGGGACTATCAATGAGCAGTTCTTC. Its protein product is CASSYGTINEQFF.

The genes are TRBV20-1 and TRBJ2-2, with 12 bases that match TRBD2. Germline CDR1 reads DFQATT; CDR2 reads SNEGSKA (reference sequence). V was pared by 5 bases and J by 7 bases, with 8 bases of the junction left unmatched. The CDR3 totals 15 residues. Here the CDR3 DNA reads TGCAGTGCTTCTACTAGCGGGGGGCGGAACGGGGAGCTGTTTTTT. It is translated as CSASTSGGRNGELFF.

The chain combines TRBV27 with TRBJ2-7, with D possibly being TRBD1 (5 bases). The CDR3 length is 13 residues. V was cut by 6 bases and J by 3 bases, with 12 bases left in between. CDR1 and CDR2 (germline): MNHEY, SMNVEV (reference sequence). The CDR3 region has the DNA TGTGCCAGCAGCCCACGGACACACTACGAGCAGTACTTC. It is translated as CASSPRTHYEQYF.

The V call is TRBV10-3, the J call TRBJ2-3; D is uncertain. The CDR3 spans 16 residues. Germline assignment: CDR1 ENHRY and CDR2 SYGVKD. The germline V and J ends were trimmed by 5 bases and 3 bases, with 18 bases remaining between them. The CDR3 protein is CAISPPVTTPTDTQYF. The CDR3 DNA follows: TGTGCCATCAGTCCTCCAGTGACGACCCCGACAGATACGCAGTATTTT.

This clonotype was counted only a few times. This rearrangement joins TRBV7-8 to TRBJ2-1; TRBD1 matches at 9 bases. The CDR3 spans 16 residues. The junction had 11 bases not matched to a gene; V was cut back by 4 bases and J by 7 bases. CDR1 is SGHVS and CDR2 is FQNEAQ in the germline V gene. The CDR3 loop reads CASSSHRGLGGNEQFF. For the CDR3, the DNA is TGTGCCAGCAGCTCGCACAGGGGGCTCGGGGGAAATGAGCAGTTCTTC.

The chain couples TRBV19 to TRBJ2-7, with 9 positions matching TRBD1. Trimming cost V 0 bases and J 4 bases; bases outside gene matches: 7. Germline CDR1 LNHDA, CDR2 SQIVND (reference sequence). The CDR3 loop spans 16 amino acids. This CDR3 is CASSIDRNRGLYEQYF. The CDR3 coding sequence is TGTGCCAGTAGTATAGATCGGAACAGGGGGCTTTACGAGCAGTACTTC.

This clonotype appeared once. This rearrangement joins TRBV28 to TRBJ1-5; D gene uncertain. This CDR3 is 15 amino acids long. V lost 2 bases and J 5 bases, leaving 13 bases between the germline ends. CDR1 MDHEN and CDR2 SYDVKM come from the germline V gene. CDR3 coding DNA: TGTGCCAGCAGTTTAGGGCCCGCTGGACATCAGCCCCAGCATTTT. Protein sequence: CASSLGPAGHQPQHF.

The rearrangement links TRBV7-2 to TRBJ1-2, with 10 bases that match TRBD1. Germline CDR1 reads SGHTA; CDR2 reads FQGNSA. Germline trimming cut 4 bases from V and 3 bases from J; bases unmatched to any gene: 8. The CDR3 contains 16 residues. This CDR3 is CASSSLPGTGDYGYTF. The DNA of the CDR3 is TGTGCCAGCAGCTCACTACCCGGGACAGGGGACTATGGCTACACCTTC.

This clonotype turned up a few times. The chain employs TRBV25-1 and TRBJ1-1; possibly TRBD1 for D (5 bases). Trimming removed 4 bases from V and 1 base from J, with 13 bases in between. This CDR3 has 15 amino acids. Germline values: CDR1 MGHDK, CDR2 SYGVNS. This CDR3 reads CASSVTGLRNTEAFF. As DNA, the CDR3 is TGTGCCAGCAGTGTTACAGGCTTGAGGAACACTGAAGCTTTCTTT.

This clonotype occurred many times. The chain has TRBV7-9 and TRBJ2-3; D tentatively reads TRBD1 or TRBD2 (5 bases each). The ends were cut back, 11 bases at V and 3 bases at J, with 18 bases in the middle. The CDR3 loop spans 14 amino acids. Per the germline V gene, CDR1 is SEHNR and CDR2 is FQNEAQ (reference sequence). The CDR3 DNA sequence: TGTGCCGACCATGAGGGGATGGGGACAGATACGCAGTATTTT. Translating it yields CADHEGMGTDTQYF.